This TCR beta chain comes out of a study of blood T cell repertoires in COVID-19. Study context: T cells, B-cell-depleted T cells, or PBMCs supplied cDNA or gDNA.

Authors' data handling: Amplified reference gene primers provided the basis for estimating nucleated cell counts. Some clones are missing from TCRdb's copy, which holds only in-frame ones; the method was immunoSEQ multiplex PCR. The D gene and trimming were derived from the DNA, and the V and J assignments and clone size from that table. The sample shows around 340,000 clones, 65% to 85% of them seen only once. V lost 6 bases and J lost 3; bases outside the gene matches: 10. Germline lookup yields CDR1 SGHVS and CDR2 FQNEAQ. This CDR3 is built from 16 residues. The TCR sequence derives from a man between 25 and 39 years old with active or convalescent COVID-19. This chain uses TRBV7-8 with TRBJ2-2, with 7 bases matching TRBD1. The source material was peripheral blood. As DNA, the CDR3 is TGTGCCAGCAGGCCATTCCGGGACAGTTACACCGGGGAGCTGTTTTTT. Translation gives CASRPFRDSYTGELFF.